The clone carrying this T cell receptor (beta chain) came up a few times. What it binds is unknown. This entry belongs to a study of beta chain features in type 1 diabetes. Findings and limits, study-wide: People with Type 1 diabetes carried modestly yet significantly shorter TCRB CDR3s in all four CD4+ subsets.

V lost 7 bases, J lost 6 bases, and 11 bases lay in between. Germline V lookup: CDR1 MNHNY, CDR2 SVGAGI (reference sequence). The length of the CDR3 is 12 residues. Expressed TCRB transcripts were sequenced, since all the RNA that had been isolated was reverse transcribed. Profiling relied on immunoSEQ multiplex PCR, and the TCRdb table lists in-frame clones only, not all of them. Here the sample spans some 350,000 clones, approximately 13% being singletons. This chain links TRBV6-6 with TRBJ2-3; D unclear. Sequencing input: naive CD4+ T cells from blood. The sequence came from a woman aged 18-29 years with type 1 diabetes. In DNA, the CDR3 is TGTGCCAGCACCAAAAGAGTGGATACGCAGTATTTT. This encodes CASTKRVDTQYF.